This passage covers 20 T cell receptor beta chains from one sample sequenced in a study of response to subunit inactivated influenza vaccine. TCRdb used MiXCR to reprocess the RT-PCR reads, holding one entry per CDR3 protein. The sample yields over 800,000 distinct CDR3 sequences, around 20% seen once. Sample: PBMCs from blood, taken more than 4 days after vaccination. These receptors were collected from a man aged 45 to 65 who received an inactivated influenza vaccine.

The sample holds a few counts of this clonotype. The chain carries TRBV4-2 and TRBJ1-5; 8 bases agree with TRBD1. The CDR3 loop spans 14 amino acids. Per germline, CDR1 LGHNA and CDR2 YNFKEQ. V shed 3 bases, J shed 4 bases, and the junction held 2 bases outside the gene matches. CDR3 coding DNA: TGTGCCAGCAGCCATCAGGGGGCAAATCAGCCCCAGCATTTT. This gives the protein CASSHQGANQPQHF.

The chain recombines TRBV5-5 with TRBJ2-5, with 8 bases identical to TRBD2. V was clipped by 0 bases and J by 2 bases; unmatched bases: 12. CDR1 and CDR2 from the germline V gene are SGHKS and YYEKEE (reference sequence). This CDR3 is built from 18 residues. The chain's CDR3 is CASSLVGLAIKTQETQYF. CDR3 DNA sequence: TGTGCCAGCAGCTTGGTAGGACTAGCCATAAAAACTCAAGAGACCCAGTACTTC.

This clonotype has just a few counts. This chain joins TRBV6-5 and TRBJ1-4, with D perhaps matching TRBD1 (6 bases). The germline V gene has CDR1 MNHEY and CDR2 SVGAGI. The ends were cut back, 0 bases at V and 7 bases at J, with 12 bases in the middle. This CDR3 has 15 residues. The CDR3 DNA sequence: TGTGCCAGCAGTTACTCCGGCAGGGGCGGTGAAAAACTGTTTTTT. Encoded protein: CASSYSGRGGEKLFF.

This clonotype was counted a few times. This chain links TRBV6-2 or TRBV6-3 with TRBJ2-1; the match to TRBD2 covers 9 bases. J was trimmed by 8 bases and V by 0 bases; bases with no gene match: 11. In germline, CDR1 is MNHEY, CDR2 SVGEGT. The CDR3 extends over 17 amino acids. CDR3 amino acids: CASSYSRAQRGDDEQFF. CDR3 DNA: TGTGCCAGCAGTTACTCGAGAGCGCAGCGGGGGGACGATGAGCAGTTCTTC.

The chain is built from TRBV10-3 and TRBJ1-3, with no clear D. The germline gives CDR1 ENHRY, CDR2 SYGVKD. The ends were cut back, 3 bases at V and 7 bases at J, with 13 bases in the middle. The CDR3 is 14 residues long. CDR3 DNA sequence: TGTGCCATCAGTGATGGTCCGAGGGAGAACACCATATATTTT. It encodes CAISDGPRENTIYF.

This clonotype was detected many times. The rearrangement joins TRBV28 to TRBJ2-3; either TRBD1 or TRBD2 may supply D (6 bases each). V was cut by 6 bases and J by 1 base, with 20 bases left in between. The CDR3 totals 17 residues. Germline assignment: CDR1 MDHEN and CDR2 SYDVKM. The CDR3 here is CASSLPNGGPGTDTQYF. DNA of the CDR3: TGTGCCAGCAGCCTCCCGAACGGGGGCCCTGGCACAGATACGCAGTATTTT.

The table lists this clonotype with a few counts. The chain uses TRBV7-2 and TRBJ2-5; D might be TRBD1 (5 bases). This CDR3 comprises 16 residues. Trimming removed 5 bases from V and 6 bases from J, with 22 bases in between. From germline, CDR1 is SGHTA and CDR2 FQGNSA. The CDR3, as DNA: TGTGCCAGCAGCGGTGGAGTTGGGGCTTTTTCGAAGACCCAGTACTTC. This sequence encodes CASSGGVGAFSKTQYF.

This clonotype appeared a few times. Written as DNA, the CDR3 is TGTGCCAGCAGTTATTCAGTGGGGGCGACCCAGTACTTC. Protein product: CASSYSVGATQYF. The rearrangement links TRBV6-5 to TRBJ2-5, with D possibly TRBD1 on 6 matching bases. V lost 3 bases, J lost 7 bases, and 12 bases lay in between. Germline V lookup: CDR1 MNHEY, CDR2 SVGAGI. The CDR3 spans 13 residues.

The genes are TRBV10-3 and TRBJ2-1; possible D gene TRBD2, 5 bases. CDR3 length: 23 amino acids. Trimming stripped 3 bases from V and 12 bases from J, with 45 bases between. Germline V gives CDR1 ENHRY, CDR2 SYGVKD. CDR3 region: CAISETSVRPGLSTTARLAGQFF. In DNA, the CDR3 is TGTGCCATCAGTGAAACCTCCGTCCGCCCAGGACTTTCTACCACCGCAAGACTCGCCGGGCAGTTCTTC.

Only a few counts were recorded for this clonotype. The J gene is TRBJ2-5, the V gene TRBV7-8, with 14 bases aligning to TRBD2. Germline trimming cut 4 bases from V and 3 bases from J; bases unmatched to any gene: 1. This CDR3 comprises 15 residues. The germline gives CDR1 SGHVS, CDR2 FQNEAQ. The CDR3 protein is CASSWGLAGEETQYF. CDR3 DNA sequence: TGTGCCAGCAGCTGGGGACTAGCGGGAGAAGAGACCCAGTACTTC.

The chain recombines TRBV27 with TRBJ2-1; 7 bases are shared with TRBD2. V dropped 1 base and J dropped 8; count of bases not matched to a gene: 14. CDR3 length: 17 amino acids. Germline assignment: CDR1 MNHEY and CDR2 SMNVEV (reference sequence). CDR3 sequence reads: CASSLLAGDGLGDEQFF. CDR3 DNA sequence: TGTGCCAGCAGTTTATTAGCGGGTGACGGATTGGGCGATGAGCAGTTCTTC.

This clonotype has just a few counts. The chain couples TRBV6-1 to TRBJ2-7; 8 bases match TRBD1. The V segment lost 6 bases and the J segment 3 bases; nucleotides outside the gene matches: 7. Germline CDR1 MNHNS, CDR2 SASEGT. The CDR3 is 14 amino acids. CDR3 sequence reads: CASRKTGVSYEQYF. CDR3 in DNA: TGTGCCAGCAGGAAGACAGGGGTCAGCTACGAGCAGTACTTC.

The V gene is TRBV25-1, the J gene TRBJ2-5, with D tentatively TRBD1 (5 bases). Trimming took 5 bases from V and 7 from J, leaving 14 bases between them. CDR1 and CDR2 from the germline V gene are MGHDK and SYGVNS. The CDR3 sequence is 13 residues long. CDR3 bases: TGTGCCAGCAGTACCACAGGCACGTGGACCCAGTACTTC. Its translation: CASSTTGTWTQYF. The variable domain in full, completed from reference TRBV25-1 and TRBJ2-5, reads EADIYQTPRYLVIGTGKKITLECSQTMGHDKMYWYQQDPGMELHLIHYSYGVNSTEKGDLSSESTVSRIRTEHFPLTLESARPSHTSQYLCASSTTGTWTQYFGPGTRLLVL.

This chain joins TRBV24-1 and TRBJ2-2; the D is unclear. The CDR3 consists of 15 residues. The germline V gene has CDR1 KGHDR and CDR2 SFDVKD. With 0 bases removed from V and 1 base from J, the gap between germline ends came to 5 bases. The CDR3 sequence: CATSDLSGNTGELFF. The CDR3 coding sequence is TGTGCCACCAGTGATTTGTCAGGGAACACCGGGGAGCTGTTTTTT.

This clonotype was detected only a few times. The chain employs TRBV5-1 and TRBJ1-4; TRBD1 matches 7 bases. CDR3 length: 15 amino acids. Germline V lookup: CDR1 SGHRS, CDR2 YFSETQ. V trimming: 4 bases; J trimming: 7 bases; junction bases outside the gene matches: 10. CDR3 amino acids: CASSPTTGRGEKLFF. For the CDR3, the DNA is TGCGCCAGCAGCCCAACGACAGGGAGGGGTGAAAAACTGTTTTTT.

The table lists this clonotype with a few counts. J is TRBJ1-1 and V is TRBV12-3 or TRBV12-4; perhaps TRBD1 as D (6 bases). With 5 bases removed from V and 0 bases from J, the gap between germline ends came to 10 bases. This CDR3 is 14 amino acids long. As DNA, the CDR3 is TGTGCCAGCAGTACAGGGCCGATGAACACTGAAGCTTTCTTT. As protein: CASSTGPMNTEAFF.

This clonotype was seen only a few times. The chain employs TRBV20-1 and TRBJ2-7, with D perhaps matching TRBD1 (6 bases). In germline, CDR1 is DFQATT, CDR2 SNEGSKA (reference sequence). This CDR3 region has 14 residues. Trimming pared 0 bases from V and 3 bases from J, leaving 12 bases between. CDR3 bases: TGCAGTGCTAGAGAGCAAACAGGGAACTACGAGCAGTACTTC. Translated, it gives CSAREQTGNYEQYF.

The rearrangement joins TRBV20-1 to TRBJ2-2; 7 bases map to TRBD1. The V and J ends lost 6 bases and 4 bases, in that order; junction bases with no gene match: 8. The length of the CDR3 is 14 residues. In germline, CDR1 is DFQATT, CDR2 SNEGSKA (reference sequence). This CDR3 reads CSAKRQGSTGELFF. The CDR3 DNA reads as TGCAGTGCCAAAAGACAGGGATCCACCGGGGAGCTGTTTTTT.

V gene TRBV15 combines with J gene TRBJ2-7; D is unclear. CDR1 and CDR2 from the germline V gene are LNHNV and YYDKDF (reference sequence). Trimming removed 6 bases from V and 1 base from J, with 10 bases in between. The CDR3 length is 13 residues. The CDR3 protein is CATRGIQSYEQYF. The CDR3 DNA follows: TGTGCCACCAGGGGTATACAGTCCTACGAGCAGTACTTC.

This clonotype was picked up a small number of times. This chain links TRBV20-1 with TRBJ1-5; D uncertain. Between the trimmed V and J ends, which lost 3 bases and 1 base, there was a span of 4 bases. The CDR3 runs 12 residues. The germline CDR1 and CDR2 sequences are DFQATT and SNEGSKA (reference sequence). The CDR3 nucleotides read TGCAGTGCTAGGTTGAGCAATCAGCCCCAGCATTTT. Translation gives CSARLSNQPQHF.